This passage covers 20 T cell receptor beta chains from one sample sequenced in a study of blood T cell repertoires in COVID-19. Measured with immunoSEQ multiplex PCR; TCRdb has only the in-frame clones, and not every one. This table holds about 490,000 clones, approximately 85% found once. Sequencing was performed on peripheral blood. All receptors derive from a human donor in a cohort sampled during active COVID-19.

The gene calls are TRBV27 and TRBJ2-5; 7 bases match TRBD1. CDR1 and CDR2 from the germline V gene are MNHEY and SMNVEV (reference sequence). This CDR3 has 14 amino acids. V lost 5 bases and J lost 2; bases outside the gene matches: 5. The CDR3 DNA reads TGTGCCAGCAGTAAATGGGACAGACAAGAGACCCAGTACTTC. It translates to CASSKWDRQETQYF.

V and J are TRBV15 and TRBJ2-7, with D tentatively TRBD1 (5 bases). This CDR3 spans 12 amino acids. Trimming removed 0 bases from V and 7 bases from J, with 7 bases in between. The germline V gene encodes CDR1 LNHNV and CDR2 YYDKDF (reference sequence). The DNA of the CDR3 is TGTGCCACCAGCAGAGAAGGGGCGGAGCAGTACTTC. Translation: CATSREGAEQYF. Full variable domain (missing parts from reference TRBV15 and TRBJ2-7): DAMVIQNPRYQVTQFGKPVTLSCSQTLNHNVMYWYQQKSSQAPKLLFHYYDKDFNNEADTPDNFQSRRPNTSFCFLDIRSPGLGDTAMYLCATSREGAEQYFGPGTRLTVT.

The chain employs TRBV7-9 and TRBJ1-4; 8 bases line up with TRBD1. J lost 7 bases, V lost 2 bases, and 6 bases had no gene match. The CDR3 contains 15 residues. Per germline, CDR1 SEHNR and CDR2 FQNEAQ (reference sequence). CDR3 sequence reads: CASSLFGTGGEKLFF. CDR3 sequence (DNA): TGTGCCAGCAGCTTATTCGGGACAGGCGGTGAAAAACTGTTTTTT.

CDR3 region: CASSKAAPGQNYNEQFF. The CDR3 DNA follows: TGTGCCAGCAGCAAAGCAGCCCCGGGACAGAACTACAATGAGCAGTTCTTC. V and J are TRBV21-1 and TRBJ2-1; the table's D call TRBD1 went unverified against the DNA. TRBV21-1 is a known pseudogene. This CDR3 is 17 amino acids long.

The chain carries TRBV28 and TRBJ1-1, with 7 bases lining up with TRBD1. The CDR3 spans 13 residues. Germline lookup yields CDR1 MDHEN and CDR2 SYDVKM. The V gene end was trimmed by 6 bases and the J gene end by 1 base; junction bases not matched to a gene: 2. This chain's CDR3 is CASRRDRNTEAFF. The CDR3, as DNA: TGTGCCAGCAGGAGGGACAGGAACACTGAAGCTTTCTTT.

This chain connects TRBV19 to TRBJ2-1; 7 nucleotides agree with TRBD2. The CDR3 length is 17 residues. With V trimmed by 3 bases and J by 0 bases, 8 bases remained unmatched. Germline V lookup: CDR1 LNHDA, CDR2 SQIVND (reference sequence). CDR3 sequence (DNA): TGTGCCAGTAGTATCATGCTAGCGGATGCCTCCTACAATGAGCAGTTCTTC. It is translated as CASSIMLADASYNEQFF.

The rearrangement uses TRBV28 and TRBJ2-3; TRBD2 agrees at 9 bases. The CDR3 is made up of 17 amino acids. With V trimmed by 6 bases and J by 1 base, 11 bases remained unmatched. The V gene's germline CDR1 is MDHEN and CDR2 SYDVKM. The CDR3 DNA sequence: TGTGCCAGCAGGGTTAGCGGGAGCATTCGGGGCACAGATACGCAGTATTTT. It yields the protein CASRVSGSIRGTDTQYF.

The chain uses TRBV18 and TRBJ2-3; the D gene is possibly TRBD1 (5 bases). Looked up from germline, CDR1 is KGHSH and CDR2 is LQKENI. This CDR3 region has 15 residues. V was cut by 4 bases and J by 2 bases, with 13 bases left in between. The CDR3 sequence: CASSRTQGVTDTQYF. CDR3 coding DNA: TGTGCCAGCTCACGAACTCAGGGCGTCACAGATACGCAGTATTTT.

The chain uses TRBV18 and TRBJ2-6; tentatively, D is TRBD1 (5 bases). Germline V gene data show CDR1 as KGHSH and CDR2 as LQKENI. The V and J ends lost 3 bases and 0 bases respectively, with 15 bases between them. The CDR3 has 18 residues. CDR3 loop: CASSPSPGIDSGANVLTF. DNA for the CDR3: TGTGCCAGCTCACCCTCCCCAGGGATTGACTCTGGGGCCAACGTCCTGACTTTC. The full variable domain, rest sourced from reference TRBV18 and TRBJ2-6, is NAGVMQNPRHLVRRRGQEARLRCSPMKGHSHVYWYRQLPEEGLKFMVYLQKENIIDESGMPKERFSAEFPKEGPSILRIQQVVRGDSAAYFCASSPSPGIDSGANVLTFGAGSRLTVL.

The chain combines TRBV12-5 with TRBJ2-5, with 13 positions matching TRBD2. The ends lost 2 bases at V and 5 bases at J; junction bases unmatched: 17. The CDR3 has 20 residues. Germline assignment: CDR1 LGHNT and CDR2 FRNRAP. DNA for the CDR3: TGTGCTAGTGGTTTGAGAACGGGATGGACTAGCGGGAGAAGGAGGGAGACCCAGTACTTC. This codes for CASGLRTGWTSGRRRETQYF.

This clone was recorded a few times. Within the sample, other DNA sequences also encode this same CDR3. The chain joins TRBV5-1 to TRBJ2-2; 7 bases map to TRBD1. V was clipped by 0 bases and J by 3 bases; unmatched bases: 2. CDR1 is SGHRS, CDR2 YFSETQ, per germline. The CDR3 length is 15 residues. The CDR3 DNA reads as TGCGCCAGCAGCTTGGAGGGGGCGGACACCGGGGAGCTGTTTTTT. It encodes CASSLEGADTGELFF.

The V call is TRBV2, the J call TRBJ2-7, with 8 bases aligning to TRBD2. In germline, CDR1 is SNHLY, CDR2 FYNNEI. V shed 10 bases, J shed 3 bases, and the junction held 11 bases outside the gene matches. This CDR3 region has 14 residues. The CDR3 here is CATTGLAGNYEQYF. The CDR3, as DNA: TGTGCCACCACAGGACTAGCAGGAAACTACGAGCAGTACTTC. Full variable domain (outside the CDR3, taken from reference TRBV2 and TRBJ2-7): EPEVTQTPSHQVTQMGQEVILRCVPISNHLYFYWYRQILGQKVEFLVSFYNNEISEKSEIFDDQFSVERPDGSNFTLKIRSTKLEDSAMYFCATTGLAGNYEQYFGPGTRLTVT.

The V call is TRBV7-6, the J call TRBJ2-7, with D possibly being TRBD1 (6 bases). V lost 1 base, J lost 5 bases, and 6 bases lay in between. The V gene's germline CDR1 is SGHVS and CDR2 FNYEAQ. The CDR3 consists of 12 residues. The CDR3 DNA reads TGTGCCAGCAGCTTAGGGACAGACGAGCAGTACTTC. Encoded protein: CASSLGTDEQYF.

The chain recombines TRBV30 with TRBJ2-7; 7 nucleotides agree with TRBD1. J was trimmed by 2 bases and V by 4 bases; bases with no gene match: 2. Germline V gene data show CDR1 as GTSNPN and CDR2 as SVGIG (reference sequence). The CDR3 sequence is 12 residues long. CDR3 DNA: TGTGCCTGGAACAGGGGTCCCTACGAGCAGTACTTC. Protein product: CAWNRGPYEQYF.

This clone has just one count. The rearrangement uses TRBV6-5 and TRBJ2-1; perhaps TRBD2 as D (5 bases). Trimming shortened V by 2 bases and J by 7 bases, and 9 bases separated the two germline ends. CDR1 is MNHEY and CDR2 is SVGAGI in the germline V gene. This CDR3 has 13 amino acids. The CDR3 loop is CASSYRERNEQFF. As DNA, the CDR3 is TGTGCCAGCAGTTACCGGGAAAGGAATGAGCAGTTCTTC.

The chain carries TRBV7-9 and TRBJ1-2; the D gene is possibly TRBD1 (6 bases). Trimming took 5 bases from V and 7 from J, leaving 14 bases between them. The CDR3 extends over 13 amino acids. Germline V gene lookup returns CDR1 SEHNR and CDR2 FQNEAQ (reference sequence). The CDR3 coding sequence is TGTGCCAGCAGCCAACAAAGGGGGAGTGGCTACACCTTC. Residues: CASSQQRGSGYTF.

The J gene is TRBJ1-1, the V gene TRBV2; D gene uncertain. Trimming pared 6 bases from V and 1 base from J, leaving 9 bases between. Germline lookup yields CDR1 SNHLY and CDR2 FYNNEI. This CDR3 is built from 13 residues. CDR3 region: CASSGEGNTEAFF. The CDR3 coding sequence is TGTGCCAGCAGCGGGGAGGGGAACACTGAAGCTTTCTTT.

The chain recombines TRBV14 with TRBJ1-2, with a possible D match to TRBD1 (6 bases). The CDR3 consists of 16 residues. Per germline, CDR1 SGHDN and CDR2 FVKESK. V was pared by 4 bases and J by 4 bases, with 19 bases between. CDR3 sequence: CASSPGAGAKSYGYTF. The CDR3 DNA reads as TGTGCCAGCAGCCCAGGGGCGGGGGCGAAATCCTATGGCTACACCTTC.

In its sample, this clone was seen once. The genes are TRBV10-3 and TRBJ1-1; 8 positions match TRBD1. Germline assignment: CDR1 ENHRY and CDR2 SYGVKD. The CDR3 length is 17 residues. The V and J ends lost 6 bases and 1 base, in that order; junction bases with no gene match: 13. As DNA, the CDR3 is TGTGCCATCAGCACTCAGGACAGGGTCAACGCGAACACTGAAGCTTTCTTT. Protein product: CAISTQDRVNANTEAFF.

This chain uses TRBV7-8 with TRBJ2-2; the D gene is possibly TRBD2 (6 bases). The germline V and J ends were trimmed by 6 bases and 5 bases, with 16 bases remaining between them. Germline CDR1 SGHVS, CDR2 FQNEAQ. The CDR3 spans 15 residues. The CDR3 nucleotides read TGTGCCAGCAGTAAAGATAGCGGAGGGACCGGGGAGCTGTTTTTT. The encoded protein is CASSKDSGGTGELFF.